This T cell receptor (beta chain) came from a study of T cell changes during pregnancy in multiple sclerosis. The repertoire was sequenced with immunoSEQ multiplex PCR; TCRdb's copy has only in-frame clones and lacks some. The sample lists some 64,000 clones, 92% occurring once. This CDR3 is built from 15 residues. V trimming: 4 bases; J trimming: 5 bases; junction bases outside the gene matches: 8. Germline V gene lookup returns CDR1 SGHRS and CDR2 YFSETQ. The chain employs TRBV5-1 and TRBJ2-2, with TRBD2 identical over 7 bases. The sample here was peripheral blood, taken in the first trimester of pregnancy. The TCR originated in a female donor with multiple sclerosis, enrolled in a pregnancy study. The CDR3 reads CASSGAGVGTGELFF. The CDR3 region has the DNA TGCGCCAGCAGCGGTGCGGGAGTCGGTACCGGGGAGCTGTTTTTT. The variable domain in full, with the rest retrieved from reference TRBV5-1 and TRBJ2-2, is KAGVTQTPRYLIKTRGQQVTLSCSPISGHRSVSWYQQTPGQGLQFLFEYFSETQRNKGNFPGRFSGRQFSNSRSEMNVSTLELGDSALYLCASSGAGVGTGELFFGEGSRLTVL.